What follows is one TCR beta chain and its context. Its cognate antigen is unknown. Measured with immunoSEQ multiplex PCR; TCRdb has only the in-frame clones, and not every one. The table lists about 73,000 clones, approximately 86% of them singletons. Germline values: CDR1 SGHKS, CDR2 YYEKEE (reference sequence). V lost 4 bases, J lost 1 base, and 2 bases stayed unmatched. This CDR3 comprises 15 residues. This sample stems from a study of OX40 agonist ivuxolimab in advanced cancers. Findings and caveats of the study: The study did not work out the antigen specificity of the expanded peripheral T cells.

Peripheral blood came from all dose cohorts at three timepoints. The origin of this receptor is an adult with an advanced solid tumor such as melanoma, head and neck, liver or kidney cancer. The rearrangement links TRBV5-5 to TRBJ2-1; 10 nucleotides align to TRBD2. The sample was CD4+ or CD8+ T cells sorted from blood, taken in a trial of the OX40 agonist ivuxolimab. CDR3 loop: CASSLGLASYNEQFF. CDR3 sequence (DNA): TGTGCCAGCAGCCTGGGACTAGCGTCCTACAATGAGCAGTTCTTC.